This T cell receptor (beta chain) originates from a study of beta chain features in type 1 diabetes. General study results and limits: For Type 1 diabetes patients, all four CD4+ subsets carried TCRB CDR3s that were moderately but significantly shorter.

A word on this clone: What it recognizes is unknown.

Trimming removed 5 bases at V and 6 bases at J, with 9 bases between. The CDR3 runs 11 residues. Per germline, CDR1 DFQATT and CDR2 SNEGSKA (reference sequence). CD45RO/CCR7/CD25/CD127/CD95/CD27 separated CD4+ naive, central memory, regulatory and stem cell-like memory cells by sorting. As every portion of the isolated RNA was reverse transcribed, the sequencing read expressed TCRB transcripts. Libraries were prepared by immunoSEQ multiplex PCR; TCRdb keeps only in-frame clonotypes and omits some of them. The sample consists of under 850,000 clones, 13% of them appearing once. The TCR was taken from a man younger than 35 with type 1 diabetes. Sequencing was carried out using naive CD4+ T cells from blood. V gene TRBV20-1 combines with J gene TRBJ2-3; D call uncertain. The CDR3 reads CSAFPRDTQYF. The DNA for the CDR3 is TGCAGTGCTTTCCCTCGGGATACGCAGTATTTT.